One sample yielded the 25 T cell receptor beta chains listed below, sequenced in a study of blood T cell repertoires in COVID-19. TCRdb's copy holds only in-frame clones and misses some; the assay was immunoSEQ multiplex PCR. The sample yields 250,000 to 350,000 clones, about 90% seen once. Sequencing used peripheral blood. Receptor source: a woman between 45 and 65 years old who had recovered from COVID-19.

The CDR3 nucleotides are TGTGCCTGGACCAAACAGGGGTTATCTTTCTTT. Amino acid sequence: CAWTKQGLSFF. The chain has TRBV30 and TRBJ1-1, with 7 bases lining up with TRBD1. With 4 bases clipped from V and 12 bases from J, the junction kept 8 bases outside the gene matches. CDR3 size: 11 residues. Germline CDR1 GTSNPN, CDR2 SVGIG (reference sequence).

The chain joins TRBV5-1 to TRBJ1-2; the match to TRBD1 covers 7 bases. Germline trimming cut 4 bases from V and 4 bases from J; bases unmatched to any gene: 4. From germline, CDR1 is SGHRS and CDR2 YFSETQ. The CDR3 has 13 residues. The CDR3 loop is CASSPWDSYGYTF. The CDR3 region has the DNA TGCGCCAGCAGCCCCTGGGACAGCTATGGCTACACCTTC.

The chain has TRBV5-5 and TRBJ1-1; 7 bases fit TRBD1. V dropped 4 bases and J dropped 1; count of bases not matched to a gene: 10. The CDR3 has 16 amino acids. The germline V gene has CDR1 SGHKS and CDR2 YYEKEE (reference sequence). CDR3 sequence reads: CASSPSSGTANTEAFF. DNA of the CDR3: TGTGCCAGCAGCCCTTCTTCCGGGACAGCGAACACTGAAGCTTTCTTT. The complete variable domain, with remaining parts taken from reference TRBV5-5 and TRBJ1-1, reads DAGVTQSPTHLIKTRGQQVTLRCSPISGHKSVSWYQQVLGQGPQFIFQYYEKEERGRGNFPDRFSARQFPNYSSELNVNALLLGDSALYLCASSPSSGTANTEAFFGQGTRLTVV.

The chain couples TRBV12-3 or TRBV12-4 to TRBJ2-3; D unresolved. The CDR3 consists of 12 residues. V was clipped by 5 bases and J by 6 bases, with 9 bases between them. The CDR3 bases are TGTGCCAGCAGTCCCTTTCGGGATACGCAGTATTTT. This sequence encodes CASSPFRDTQYF.

The chain has TRBV11-2 and TRBJ2-4, with D unclear. V was shortened by 0 bases and J by 9 bases, with 12 bases between the two germline ends. The CDR3 loop spans 14 amino acids. The germline CDR1 and CDR2 sequences are SGHAT and FQNNGV. CDR3 protein: CASSLDLGRSIQYF. CDR3 bases: TGTGCCAGCAGCTTAGATCTAGGTCGGAGCATTCAGTACTTC.

The CDR3 protein is CAIGGGPGSEAFF. In DNA form, the CDR3 reads TGTGCCATCGGGGGGGGGCCAGGTTCTGAAGCTTTCTTT. The rearrangement links TRBV10-3 to TRBJ1-1; the D gene is possibly TRBD1 (6 bases). The germline V gene has CDR1 ENHRY and CDR2 SYGVKD. The V end lost 8 bases, the J end lost 6 bases, and 16 bases lay between the germline ends. The CDR3 totals 13 residues.

The gene calls are TRBV9 and TRBJ1-5; 8 nucleotides agree with TRBD1. Germline CDR1 reads SGDLS; CDR2 reads YYNGEE. V shed 0 bases, J shed 4 bases, and the junction held 6 bases outside the gene matches. The CDR3 totals 16 residues. In DNA, the CDR3 is TGTGCCAGCAGCGTAGAAGGACAGGGACAAAATCAGCCCCAGCATTTT. This sequence encodes CASSVEGQGQNQPQHF. The complete variable domain, with remaining parts taken from reference TRBV9 and TRBJ1-5, reads DSGVTQTPKHLITATGQRVTLRCSPRSGDLSVYWYQQSLDQGLQFLIQYYNGEERAKGNILERFSAQQFPDLHSELNLSSLELGDSALYFCASSVEGQGQNQPQHFGDGTRLSIL.

The chain combines TRBV18 with TRBJ2-1, with 14 bases fitting TRBD2. This CDR3 is built from 16 residues. CDR1 and CDR2 from the germline V gene are KGHSH and LQKENI. V gave up 5 bases and J gave up 1 base; unmatched junction bases: 1. The CDR3 DNA reads TGTGCCAGCTCAAGGACTAGCGGGGGGTCCTACAATGAGCAGTTCTTC. Its translation is CASSRTSGGSYNEQFF. The full variable domain, completed using reference TRBV18 and TRBJ2-1, is NAGVMQNPRHLVRRRGQEARLRCSPMKGHSHVYWYRQLPEEGLKFMVYLQKENIIDESGMPKERFSAEFPKEGPSILRIQQVVRGDSAAYFCASSRTSGGSYNEQFFGPGTRLTVL.

V usage is TRBV5-1 and J usage is TRBJ2-5; 11 bases fit TRBD1. The germline V gene encodes CDR1 SGHRS and CDR2 YFSETQ. The CDR3 has 15 amino acids. After removal of 4 bases from V and 4 bases from J, the junction contained 6 bases not matched to a gene. This CDR3 is CASSPGTGGLETQYF. CDR3 DNA: TGCGCCAGCAGCCCCGGGACAGGGGGATTAGAGACCCAGTACTTC.

V gene TRBV18 combines with J gene TRBJ1-2, with 10 bases identical to TRBD1. CDR3 length equals 14 residues. Germline-derived CDR1 and CDR2 are KGHSH and LQKENI. Losses at the gene ends were 3 bases for V and 9 bases for J; bases not matched to a gene: 7. CDR3 nucleotides: TGTGCCAGCTCACCCCACCCGGGACAGGGGAGCTACACCTTC. Translated: CASSPHPGQGSYTF.

The CDR3: CASSQAQPSGGNEQFF. The CDR3 region has the DNA TGTGCCAGCAGCCAAGCTCAGCCTAGCGGGGGGAATGAGCAGTTCTTC. The genes are TRBV3-1 (or the pseudogene TRBV3-2) and TRBJ2-1; TRBD2 aligns across 11 bases. The CDR3 is made up of 16 amino acids. Germline-derived CDR1 and CDR2 are LGHDT and YNNKEL (reference sequence). V shed 1 base, J shed 7 bases, and the junction held 6 bases outside the gene matches.

J is TRBJ1-3 and V is TRBV27; D might be TRBD1 (5 bases). The V gene's germline CDR1 is MNHEY and CDR2 SMNVEV (reference sequence). This CDR3 contains 15 residues. V lost 6 bases and J 0 bases, leaving 12 bases between the germline ends. The CDR3 protein is CASRRQSNSGNTIYF. CDR3 nucleotides: TGTGCCAGCAGGCGACAGAGTAACTCTGGAAACACCATATATTTT.

The J gene is TRBJ1-4, the V gene TRBV30; D gene uncertain. Germline V lookup: CDR1 GTSNPN, CDR2 SVGIG (reference sequence). The CDR3 covers 15 residues. V dropped 2 bases and J dropped 0 bases, with 10 bases sitting between them. CDR3 nucleotide sequence: TGTGCCTGGAGTACCGGACTGACAACTAATGAAAAACTGTTTTTT. This sequence encodes CAWSTGLTTNEKLFF.

The J gene is TRBJ2-7, the V gene TRBV28; D unclear. CDR1 and CDR2 (germline): MDHEN, SYDVKM. The CDR3 contains 12 residues. The V end lost 5 bases, the J end lost 3 bases, and 8 bases lay between the germline ends. The DNA of the CDR3 is TGTGCCAGCAGTACTACTATCTACGAGCAGTACTTC. Translating it yields CASSTTIYEQYF.

This rearrangement joins TRBV6-5 to TRBJ2-7; 11 positions agree with TRBD1. The trim removed 7 bases at V and 3 bases at J, leaving 5 bases unmatched. This CDR3 region has 14 residues. Per germline, CDR1 MNHEY and CDR2 SVGAGI. The CDR3 sequence: CASTEGTGGYEQYF. The CDR3 nucleotides are TGTGCCAGCACCGAAGGGACAGGGGGCTACGAGCAGTACTTC.

About this clone: Because the CDR3's place on the DNA is in doubt, the DNA is left out and the CDR3 is given as listed by TCRdb. V gene TRBV29-1 combines with J gene TRBJ1-2. Inclusive of both ends, the CDR3 amounts to 12 amino acids. Germline-derived CDR1 and CDR2 are SQVTM and ANQGSEA. The CDR3 region is CSVFGSGYGYTF.

This clone was detected only once. The V gene is TRBV15, the J gene TRBJ1-2; D call uncertain. Trimming cost V 5 bases and J 2 bases, with 6 bases left between them. CDR1 LNHNV and CDR2 YYDKDF come from the germline V gene (reference sequence). The CDR3 has 12 residues. As DNA, the CDR3 is TGTGCCACCAGCCTCGGGAACTATGGCTACACCTTC. Its protein is CATSLGNYGYTF.

V gene TRBV20-1 combines with J gene TRBJ1-2; D call uncertain. Germline V CDR1 and CDR2: DFQATT, SNEGSKA (reference sequence). CDR3 size: 9 residues. With 6 bases removed from V and 12 bases from J, the gap between germline ends came to 11 bases. CDR3 coding DNA: TGCAGTGCCCCCCCGACTCACACCTTC. Translated: CSAPPTHTF.

This chain joins TRBV5-6 and TRBJ1-1; no clear D. This CDR3 comprises 14 residues. The germline V gene encodes CDR1 SGHDT and CDR2 YYEEEE. The ends were cut back, 4 bases at V and 1 base at J, with 11 bases in the middle. CDR3 in amino acids: CASSPTNRNTEAFF. Written as DNA, the CDR3 is TGTGCCAGCAGCCCGACCAACAGGAACACTGAAGCTTTCTTT.

The V call is TRBV27, the J call TRBJ1-2; the match to TRBD1 covers 7 bases. The CDR3 spans 14 residues. Germline loops: CDR1 MNHEY, CDR2 SMNVEV (reference sequence). Trimming at V came to 3 bases and at J to 2 bases, leaving 3 bases not matched to a gene. The CDR3 DNA follows: TGTGCCAGCAGTTTTTCGACAGGGAACTATGGCTACACCTTC. It specifies CASSFSTGNYGYTF.

As concerns this clone: One end of the junction is discordant with germline, which a read error may explain. The V call is TRBV30, the J call TRBJ2-7; a weak D match, TRBD1 (6 bases). This CDR3 comprises 14 residues. Looked up from germline, CDR1 is GTSNPN and CDR2 is SVGIG (reference sequence). The CDR3: CAWSMGAFSNEQYF. CDR3 bases: TGTGCCTGGAGTATGGGGGCGTTCTCCAACGAGCAGTACTTC.

This clone has just one count. The rearrangement joins TRBV4-1 to TRBJ2-1, with 10 bases matching TRBD2. Looked up from germline, CDR1 is MGHRA and CDR2 is YSYEKL. The CDR3 extends over 19 amino acids. V lost 3 bases to trimming and J lost 7 bases; unmatched junction nucleotides: 18. This CDR3 reads CASSQGGTSVPTPGNEQFF. The CDR3 DNA reads as TGCGCCAGCAGCCAGGGGGGGACTAGCGTTCCTACCCCTGGGAATGAGCAGTTCTTC.

A single count supports this clone. V and J are TRBV5-1 and TRBJ1-1; no clear D. V was cut by 4 bases and J by 0 bases, with 7 bases left in between. Germline assignment: CDR1 SGHRS and CDR2 YFSETQ. This CDR3 contains 13 residues. CDR3 region: CASSPVMNTEAFF. In DNA form, the CDR3 reads TGCGCCAGCAGCCCAGTAATGAACACTGAAGCTTTCTTT.

This clone showed up just a few times. V usage is TRBV27 and J usage is TRBJ1-1; D is possibly TRBD1 (6 bases). Trimming took 2 bases from V and 5 from J, leaving 15 bases between them. Looked up from germline, CDR1 is MNHEY and CDR2 is SMNVEV (reference sequence). The CDR3 extends over 15 amino acids. In nucleotides, the CDR3 is TGTGCCAGCAGTTTAGGGTTTCAGGGGACGACTGAAGCTTTCTTT. Its translation: CASSLGFQGTTEAFF.

This chain uses TRBV12-3 or TRBV12-4 with TRBJ2-7, with D perhaps TRBD2 (5 bases). The CDR3 sequence is 13 residues long. Deletions cut 4 bases from V and 5 bases from J, with 12 bases between. The CDR3 nucleotides read TGTGCCAGCAGTTACACTAGTTATAACGAGCAGTACTTC. This encodes CASSYTSYNEQYF.